A selection of T cell receptor beta chains follows, all from one sample in a study of OX40 agonist ivuxolimab in advanced cancers. Sequencing used immunoSEQ multiplex PCR; TCRdb keeps in-frame clones, though not all of them. Of about 73,000 clones in the sample, approximately 89% were seen once. The specimen comprised CD4+ or CD8+ T cells sorted from blood, sampled in a trial of the OX40 agonist ivuxolimab. The receptor set was obtained from an adult with an advanced solid tumor such as melanoma, head and neck, liver or kidney cancer. Both conserved end residues are part of each CDR3. A D gene is named only where the DNA matches it firmly. Rows give clone size only sometimes, using once, few, many, or a class for an expanded clone.

J	D	V	size	CDR3	DNA
TRBJ1-3	TRBD1	TRBV7-8	NA	CASSLGTGAGNTIYF	TGTGCCAGCAGCTTAGGGACAGGGGCTGGAAACACCATATATTTT
TRBJ1-1	NA	TRBV7-2	few	CASSLDGQITEAFF	TGTGCCAGCAGCTTAGATGGACAGATAACTGAAGCTTTCTTT
TRBJ1-2	TRBD1	TRBV18	NA	CASSPLQGANYGYTF	TGTGCCAGCTCACCTTTACAGGGGGCAAACTATGGCTACACCTTC
TRBJ2-3	NA	TRBV4-1	few	CASSLGASTDTQYF	TGCGCCAGCAGCCTCGGGGCGAGCACAGATACGCAGTATTTT
TRBJ1-1	TRBD1	TRBV10-3	few	CAISGRTGSHKRTEAFF	TGTGCCATCAGTGGTAGGACAGGGTCCCATAAACGGACTGAAGCTTTCTTT
TRBJ2-2	NA	TRBV18	once	CASSPRTNTGELFF	TGTGCCAGCTCACCACGGACGAACACCGGGGAGCTGTTTTTT
TRBJ1-5	NA	TRBV7-2	NA	CASSLGRLNPNQPQHF	TGTGCCAGCAGCTTAGGACGATTGAACCCTAATCAGCCCCAGCATTTT
TRBJ2-7	NA	TRBV27	NA	CASIKAPGTPWYF	TGTGCCAGCATTAAAGCTCCCGGGACCCCATGGTACTTC
TRBJ2-1	TRBD2	TRBV19	NA	CASERGGLGNEQFF	TGTGCCAGTGAGCGGGGGGGCCTGGGCAATGAGCAGTTCTTC
TRBJ1-5	NA	TRBV7-2	NA	CASSRDSYYQPQHF	TGTGCCAGCTCCCGGGACTCTTACTATCAGCCCCAGCATTTT
TRBJ1-1	TRBD1	TRBV6-1	NA	CASSRDRTGDTEAFF	TGTGCCAGCAGCCGGGACCGGACAGGGGACACTGAAGCTTTCTTT
TRBJ2-3	NA	TRBV30	NA	CALRYPGPPTDTQYF	TGTGCCCTCCGATATCCAGGGCCCCCCACAGATACGCAGTATTTT
TRBJ2-3	TRBD2	TRBV4-1	NA	CASSQDMAGGRGTQYF	TGCGCCAGCAGCCAAGATATGGCGGGAGGGCGTGGTACGCAGTATTTT
TRBJ1-5	NA	TRBV6-1	NA	CASSGGRAGDQPQHF	TGTGCCAGCAGTGGGGGACGGGCGGGCGATCAGCCCCAGCATTTT
TRBJ1-5	NA	TRBV19	NA	CASTPFTLGGSNQPQHF	TGTGCCAGTACTCCATTTACCTTGGGGGGTAGCAATCAGCCCCAGCATTTT
TRBJ2-2	TRBD1	TRBV7-2	NA	CASSLGTGDHTGELFF	TGTGCCAGCAGCTTAGGGACAGGGGACCACACCGGGGAGCTGTTTTTT
TRBJ2-7	NA	TRBV7-2	NA	CASSPSQGVYEQYF	TGTGCCAGCAGCCCTAGCCAGGGAGTCTACGAGCAGTACTTC
TRBJ1-6	NA	TRBV30	few	CAAYRGDSPLHF	TGTGCCGCATACCGGGGTGATTCACCCCTCCACTTT
TRBJ2-2	NA	TRBV4-3	NA	CASRLSNTGELFF	TGCGCCAGCAGGCTCTCGAACACCGGGGAGCTGTTTTTT
TRBJ2-1	NA	TRBV6-6	NA	CASKNSNEQFF	TGTGCCAGCAAGAACAGCAATGAGCAGTTCTTC
TRBJ2-3	NA	TRBV9	NA	CASSVKGLPSTDTQYF	TGTGCCAGCAGCGTAAAAGGACTCCCTAGCACAGATACGCAGTATTTT
TRBJ1-6	NA	TRBV7-2	NA	CASSLDGIPPLHF	TGTGCCAGCAGCTTGGACGGGATTCCACCCCTCCACTTT
TRBJ2-5	NA	TRBV18	NA	CASSRDWEQETQYF	TGTGCCAGCTCGCGGGACTGGGAACAAGAGACCCAGTACTTC
TRBJ2-3	TRBD2	TRBV6-1	NA	CASSEEQRGGSTDTQYF	TGTGCCAGCAGTGAAGAGCAGCGGGGGGGAAGCACAGATACGCAGTATTTT
TRBJ1-1	NA	TRBV9	NA	CASSVGHTNTEAFF	TGTGCCAGCAGCGTAGGACACACAAACACTGAAGCTTTCTTT
TRBJ1-5	NA	TRBV10-3	NA	CAIRDSNQPQHF	TGTGCCATCAGGGATAGCAATCAGCCCCAGCATTTT
TRBJ2-3	NA	TRBV7-5	NA	CARSREGQGGTDTQYF	TGTGCCAGAAGCCGCGAGGGACAGGGGGGCACAGATACGCAGTATTTT
TRBJ1-2	NA	TRBV9	NA	CASSAGSWDYGYTF	TGTGCCAGCAGCGCCGGGTCCTGGGACTATGGCTACACCTTC
TRBJ1-5	TRBD1	TRBV19	few	CASSYTGDSNQPQHF	TGTGCCAGTAGTTACACAGGGGATAGCAATCAGCCCCAGCATTTT
TRBJ1-4	TRBD1	TRBV30	NA	CAWNQGAGSEKLFF	TGTGCCTGGAATCAGGGGGCAGGTAGTGAAAAACTGTTTTTT
TRBJ2-3	TRBD2	TRBV7-2	NA	CASSLASTSGGTDTQYF	TGTGCCAGCAGCTTAGCTTCCACTAGCGGAGGCACAGATACGCAGTATTTT
TRBJ1-1	NA	TRBV18	once	CASSPQQVDTEAFF	TGTGCCAGCTCACCGCAACAGGTCGACACTGAAGCTTTCTTT
TRBJ2-3	NA	TRBV7-2	NA	CASSLGGTDTQYF	TGTGCCAGCAGCTTAGGAGGCACAGATACGCAGTATTTT
TRBJ1-6	NA	TRBV7-2	once	CASSQPGGTRSPLHF	TGTGCCAGCAGCCAACCCGGAGGGACAAGATCACCCCTCCACTTT
TRBJ2-7	NA	TRBV7-3	NA	CASSPSGSSEQYF	TGTGCCAGCAGCCCCAGCGGATCCTCAGAGCAGTACTTC
TRBJ2-7	TRBD1	TRBV27	NA	CASSLGTGAYEQYF	TGTGCCAGCAGTTTAGGGACAGGAGCCTACGAGCAGTACTTC
TRBJ2-4	NA	TRBV7-9	NA	CASSFSQEGTKNIQYF	TGTGCCAGCAGCTTTAGTCAGGAGGGCACCAAAAACATTCAGTACTTC
TRBJ1-5	NA	TRBV7-6	NA	CASSLGGDQPQHF	TGTGCCAGCAGCTTAGGTGGGGATCAGCCCCAGCATTTC
TRBJ1-5	TRBD1	TRBV5-1	NA	CASSPTGGPNQPQHF	TGCGCCAGCAGCCCCACAGGGGGACCTAATCAGCCCCAGCATTTT